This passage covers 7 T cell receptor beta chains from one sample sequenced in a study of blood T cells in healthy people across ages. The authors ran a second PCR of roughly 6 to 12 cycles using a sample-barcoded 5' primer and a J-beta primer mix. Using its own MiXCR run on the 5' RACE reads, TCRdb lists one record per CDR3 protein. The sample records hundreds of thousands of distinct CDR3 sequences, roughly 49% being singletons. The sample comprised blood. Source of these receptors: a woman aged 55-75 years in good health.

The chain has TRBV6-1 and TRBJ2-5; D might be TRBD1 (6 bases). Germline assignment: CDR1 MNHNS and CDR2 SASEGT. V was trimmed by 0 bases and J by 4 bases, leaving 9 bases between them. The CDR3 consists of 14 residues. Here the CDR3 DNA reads TGTGCCAGCAGTGAAGCACACAGGGCAGAGACCCAGTACTTC. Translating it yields CASSEAHRAETQYF.

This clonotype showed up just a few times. The CDR3 loop is CASTGLAGQDTQYF. The CDR3 coding sequence is TGCGCCAGCACAGGACTAGCGGGACAGGATACGCAGTATTTT. The chain uses TRBV5-1 and TRBJ2-3; 12 nucleotides agree with TRBD2. The CDR3 is made up of 14 amino acids. The germline V gene has CDR1 SGHRS and CDR2 YFSETQ. The V and J ends lost 6 bases and 6 bases, in that order; junction bases with no gene match: 5.

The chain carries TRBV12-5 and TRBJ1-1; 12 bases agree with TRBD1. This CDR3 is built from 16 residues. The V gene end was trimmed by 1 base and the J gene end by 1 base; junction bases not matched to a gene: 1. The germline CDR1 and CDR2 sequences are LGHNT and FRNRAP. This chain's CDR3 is CASGLGGQGANTEAFF. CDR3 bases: TGTGCTAGTGGTTTGGGGGGACAGGGGGCGAACACTGAAGCTTTCTTT. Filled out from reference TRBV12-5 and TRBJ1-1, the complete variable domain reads DARVTQTPRHKVTEMGQEVTMRCQPILGHNTVFWYRQTMMQGLELLAYFRNRAPLDDSGMPKDRFSAEMPDATLATLKIQPSEPRDSAVYFCASGLGGQGANTEAFFGQGTRLTVV.

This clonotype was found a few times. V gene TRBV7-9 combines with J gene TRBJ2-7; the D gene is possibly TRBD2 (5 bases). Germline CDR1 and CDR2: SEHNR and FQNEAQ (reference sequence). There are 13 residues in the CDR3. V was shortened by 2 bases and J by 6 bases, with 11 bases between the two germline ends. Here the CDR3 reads CASSLLTDSEQYF. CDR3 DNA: TGTGCCAGCAGCTTACTGACGGACTCCGAGCAGTACTTC.

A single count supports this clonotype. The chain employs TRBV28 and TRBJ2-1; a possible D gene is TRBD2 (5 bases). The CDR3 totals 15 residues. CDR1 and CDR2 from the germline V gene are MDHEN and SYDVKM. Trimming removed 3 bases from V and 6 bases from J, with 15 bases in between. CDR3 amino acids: CASSFLASQSNEQFF. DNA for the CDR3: TGTGCCAGCAGTTTTCTAGCTTCCCAATCCAATGAGCAGTTCTTC.

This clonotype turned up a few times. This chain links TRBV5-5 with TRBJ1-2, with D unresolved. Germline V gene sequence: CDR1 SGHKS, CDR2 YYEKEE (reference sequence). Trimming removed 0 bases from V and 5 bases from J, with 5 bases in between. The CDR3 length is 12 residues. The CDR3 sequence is CASSLELYGYTF. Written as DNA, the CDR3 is TGTGCCAGCAGCTTGGAACTATATGGCTACACCTTC.

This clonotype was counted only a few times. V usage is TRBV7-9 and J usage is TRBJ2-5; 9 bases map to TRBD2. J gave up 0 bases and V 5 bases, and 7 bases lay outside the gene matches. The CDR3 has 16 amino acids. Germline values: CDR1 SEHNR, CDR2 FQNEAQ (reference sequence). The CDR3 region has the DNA TGTGCCAGCAGCCCGCGACTAGCGGAGAACCAAGAGACCCAGTACTTC. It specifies CASSPRLAENQETQYF.